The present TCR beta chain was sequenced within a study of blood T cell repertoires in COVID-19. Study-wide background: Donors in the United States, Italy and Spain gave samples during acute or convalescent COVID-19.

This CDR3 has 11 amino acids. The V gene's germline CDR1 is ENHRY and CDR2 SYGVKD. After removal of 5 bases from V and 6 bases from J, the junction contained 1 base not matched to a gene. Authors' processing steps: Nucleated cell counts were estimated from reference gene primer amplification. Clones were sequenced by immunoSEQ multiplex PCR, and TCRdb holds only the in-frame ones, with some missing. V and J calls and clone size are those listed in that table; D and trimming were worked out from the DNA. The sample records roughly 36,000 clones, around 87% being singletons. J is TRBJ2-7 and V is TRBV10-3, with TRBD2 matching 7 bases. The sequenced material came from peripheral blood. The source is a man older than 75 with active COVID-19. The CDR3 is CAISPGGEQYF. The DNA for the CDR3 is TGTGCCATCAGTCCGGGGGGCGAGCAGTACTTC.